These T cell receptor beta chains were read from a single sample in a study of Graves' ophthalmopathy and Graves' hyperthyroidism. TCRdb called the multiplex PCR reads again in MiXCR, with one record for every CDR3 protein. This sample has about 400,000 distinct CDR3 sequences, with around 21% found just once. The sample consisted of peripheral blood. The source is a young woman with stable Graves' hyperthyroidism. The CDR3 runs from the conserved cysteine through the conserved F or W. A D gene is named only where the DNA matches it firmly. Where a row states a size, it is once, few, many or the class of an expanded clone; other rows omit it.

clone_size: -
j_call: TRBJ2-7
v_call: TRBV15
d_call: -
cdr3_aa: CATSRDLWAEQYF
cdr3_nt: TGTGCCACCAGCAGGGACCTATGGGCCGAGCAGTACTTC

clone_size: many
j_call: TRBJ1-5
v_call: TRBV28
d_call: -
cdr3_aa: CASSLLRITSNQPQHF
cdr3_nt: TGTGCCAGCAGTTTATTAAGGATAACCAGCAATCAGCCCCAGCATTTT

clone_size: many
j_call: TRBJ1-1
v_call: TRBV12-3/TRBV12-4
d_call: -
cdr3_aa: CASSHGAEAFF
cdr3_nt: TGTGCCAGCTCTCATGGGGCCGAAGCTTTCTTT

clone_size: many
j_call: TRBJ2-5
v_call: TRBV2
d_call: -
cdr3_aa: CASVGWGTQYF
cdr3_nt: TGTGCCAGCGTCGGTTGGGGGACCCAGTACTTC

clone_size: many
j_call: TRBJ1-1
v_call: TRBV28
d_call: TRBD1
cdr3_aa: CASRPTGARNTEAFF
cdr3_nt: TGTGCCAGCAGACCAACAGGGGCCAGGAACACTGAAGCTTTCTTT

clone_size: -
j_call: TRBJ2-7
v_call: TRBV9
d_call: -
cdr3_aa: CASSVEGKTYEQYF
cdr3_nt: TGTGCCAGCAGCGTAGAGGGCAAGACCTACGAGCAGTACTTC

clone_size: many
j_call: TRBJ2-2
v_call: TRBV6-1
d_call: -
cdr3_aa: CASSEWRVGELFF
cdr3_nt: TGTGCCAGCAGTGAATGGAGGGTCGGGGAGCTGTTTTTT

clone_size: many
j_call: TRBJ2-7
v_call: TRBV2
d_call: -
cdr3_aa: CASSERGEQYF
cdr3_nt: TGTGCCAGCAGTGAGAGGGGCGAGCAGTACTTC

clone_size: many
j_call: TRBJ1-1
v_call: TRBV4-3
d_call: -
cdr3_aa: CASSQFPGQRNTEAFF
cdr3_nt: TGCGCCAGCAGCCAATTTCCGGGACAAAGGAACACTGAAGCTTTCTTT

clone_size: many
j_call: TRBJ2-7
v_call: TRBV28
d_call: TRBD1
cdr3_aa: CASVTGTGGGEQYF
cdr3_nt: TGTGCCAGCGTGACCGGGACAGGGGGAGGCGAGCAGTACTTC

clone_size: many
j_call: TRBJ2-5
v_call: TRBV19
d_call: TRBD1
cdr3_aa: CASSMSDRGETQYF
cdr3_nt: TGTGCCAGTAGTATGTCGGACAGGGGAGAGACCCAGTACTTC

clone_size: few
j_call: TRBJ2-5
v_call: TRBV30
d_call: TRBD1
cdr3_aa: CASGQVRETQYF
cdr3_nt: TGTGCCTCGGGACAGGTCAGAGAGACCCAGTACTTC

clone_size: few
j_call: TRBJ2-6
v_call: TRBV5-5
d_call: -
cdr3_aa: CASSFLSGSGANVLTF
cdr3_nt: TGTGCCAGCAGCTTTCTATCGGGCTCTGGGGCCAACGTCCTGACTTTC

clone_size: many
j_call: TRBJ2-7
v_call: TRBV10-3
d_call: TRBD2
cdr3_aa: CAISLAGTYEQYF
cdr3_nt: TGTGCCATCAGCCTAGCGGGAACCTACGAGCAGTACTTC

clone_size: many
j_call: TRBJ1-1
v_call: TRBV12-3/TRBV12-4
d_call: -
cdr3_aa: CASRAPEVTEAFF
cdr3_nt: TGTGCCAGCAGGGCCCCCGAGGTTACTGAAGCTTTCTTT

clone_size: many
j_call: TRBJ1-2
v_call: TRBV10-2
d_call: -
cdr3_aa: CASSEPGLKAGGYTF
cdr3_nt: TGCGCCAGCAGTGAACCGGGGCTGAAGGCCGGTGGCTACACCTTC

clone_size: many
j_call: TRBJ1-1
v_call: TRBV11-1
d_call: -
cdr3_aa: CASSLAGDFRGDTEAFF
cdr3_nt: TGTGCCAGCAGCTTAGCAGGGGACTTTAGAGGGGACACTGAAGCTTTCTTT

clone_size: many
j_call: TRBJ1-5
v_call: TRBV20-1
d_call: -
cdr3_aa: CSARNSNQPQHF
cdr3_nt: TGCAGTGCTAGAAATAGCAATCAGCCCCAGCATTTT

clone_size: many
j_call: TRBJ1-2
v_call: TRBV24-1
d_call: -
cdr3_aa: CATSEPGLHYGYTF
cdr3_nt: TGTGCCACCAGTGAACCGGGTCTCCACTATGGCTACACCTTC

clone_size: many
j_call: TRBJ1-2
v_call: TRBV5-6
d_call: -
cdr3_aa: CASSLSTRNYGYTF
cdr3_nt: TGTGCCAGCAGTCTAAGTACGCGAAACTATGGCTACACCTTC

clone_size: -
j_call: TRBJ2-7
v_call: TRBV12-3/TRBV12-4
d_call: -
cdr3_aa: CASSWSRSSYEQYF
cdr3_nt: TGTGCCAGCAGTTGGTCCAGGAGCTCCTACGAGCAGTACTTC

clone_size: many
j_call: TRBJ2-2
v_call: TRBV7-8
d_call: TRBD1
cdr3_aa: CASSPGQGRGELFF
cdr3_nt: TGTGCCAGCAGCCCGGGACAGGGGCGCGGGGAGCTGTTTTTT

clone_size: few
j_call: TRBJ2-7
v_call: TRBV28
d_call: -
cdr3_aa: CASSLPGRDEQYF
cdr3_nt: TGTGCCAGCAGTTTACCGGGCAGGGACGAGCAGTACTTC

clone_size: many
j_call: TRBJ1-2
v_call: TRBV12-3/TRBV12-4
d_call: -
cdr3_aa: CASSLAPGTYGYTF
cdr3_nt: TGTGCCAGCAGTTTAGCGCCAGGGACCTATGGCTACACCTTC

clone_size: many
j_call: TRBJ2-5
v_call: TRBV27
d_call: -
cdr3_aa: CASRRRASETQYF
cdr3_nt: TGTGCCAGCAGACGAAGAGCGTCGGAGACCCAGTACTTC

clone_size: many
j_call: TRBJ2-3
v_call: TRBV11-1
d_call: -
cdr3_aa: CASSSLYLGWADTQYF
cdr3_nt: TGTGCCAGCAGCTCGCTCTACCTCGGGTGGGCAGATACGCAGTATTTT

clone_size: many
j_call: TRBJ1-2
v_call: TRBV2
d_call: TRBD1
cdr3_aa: CASSQGAGNYGYTF
cdr3_nt: TGTGCCAGCAGTCAGGGGGCAGGGAACTATGGCTACACCTTC

clone_size: few
j_call: TRBJ2-2
v_call: TRBV7-3
d_call: -
cdr3_aa: CASSPLGGHTGELFF
cdr3_nt: TGTGCCAGCAGCCCCCTCGGGGGACATACCGGGGAGCTGTTTTTT

clone_size: few
j_call: TRBJ1-2
v_call: TRBV19
d_call: -
cdr3_aa: CASSMNSKKINYGYTF
cdr3_nt: TGTGCCAGTAGTATGAACAGCAAGAAGATAAACTATGGCTACACCTTC

clone_size: many
j_call: TRBJ1-2
v_call: TRBV12-3/TRBV12-4
d_call: TRBD1
cdr3_aa: CASSLSDRGLRGYTF
cdr3_nt: TGTGCCAGCAGTTTGTCTGACAGGGGGCTTCGTGGCTACACCTTC

clone_size: -
j_call: TRBJ1-5
v_call: TRBV6-5
d_call: -
cdr3_aa: CASSYSIYQPQHF
cdr3_nt: TGTGCCAGCAGTTACTCGATTTACCAGCCCCAGCATTTT

clone_size: many
j_call: TRBJ2-5
v_call: TRBV6-2/TRBV6-3
d_call: TRBD2
cdr3_aa: CASSDQTSGQETQYF
cdr3_nt: TGTGCCAGCAGTGACCAAACTAGCGGTCAAGAGACCCAGTACTTC

clone_size: -
j_call: TRBJ2-4
v_call: TRBV12-3/TRBV12-4
d_call: TRBD2
cdr3_aa: CASNKSGRKGNIKYF
cdr3_nt: TGTGCCAGCAACAAGAGCGGGAGAAAAGGAAACATTAAGTACTTC

clone_size: many
j_call: TRBJ1-1
v_call: TRBV18
d_call: TRBD1
cdr3_aa: CASSAGTGGGNEAFF
cdr3_nt: TGTGCCAGCTCAGCCGGGACAGGGGGCGGGAATGAAGCTTTCTTT

clone_size: -
j_call: TRBJ2-7
v_call: TRBV7-2
d_call: -
cdr3_aa: CASSLAWVGYEQYF
cdr3_nt: TGTGCCAGCAGCTTAGCCTGGGTAGGCTACGAGCAGTACTTC

clone_size: few
j_call: TRBJ1-1
v_call: TRBV28
d_call: -
cdr3_aa: CASSLGGEGTEAFF
cdr3_nt: TGTGCCAGCAGTTTGGGGGGGGAAGGCACTGAAGCTTTCTTT

clone_size: many
j_call: TRBJ2-7
v_call: TRBV20-1
d_call: TRBD2
cdr3_aa: CSAQSGGAAEQYF
cdr3_nt: TGCAGTGCCCAAAGCGGGGGGGCCGCCGAGCAGTACTTC

clone_size: many
j_call: TRBJ1-6
v_call: TRBV6-5
d_call: -
cdr3_aa: CASSYSGLDSPLHF
cdr3_nt: TGTGCCAGCAGTTACTCGGGGTTGGATTCACCCCTCCACTTT

clone_size: many
j_call: TRBJ2-7
v_call: TRBV6-1
d_call: TRBD1
cdr3_aa: CASRPIRDRDYEQYF
cdr3_nt: TGTGCCAGCAGACCCATCCGGGACAGGGACTACGAGCAGTACTTC

clone_size: many
j_call: TRBJ2-7
v_call: TRBV5-1
d_call: -
cdr3_aa: CASSLNIDYEQYF
cdr3_nt: TGCGCCAGCAGCTTGAATATCGACTACGAGCAGTACTTC

clone_size: many
j_call: TRBJ1-1
v_call: TRBV5-1
d_call: -
cdr3_aa: CASSISTEAFF
cdr3_nt: TGCGCCAGCAGCATAAGTACTGAAGCTTTCTTT

clone_size: many
j_call: TRBJ2-2
v_call: TRBV10-3
d_call: TRBD2
cdr3_aa: CAISVGEGLAGELFF
cdr3_nt: TGTGCCATCAGTGTGGGGGAGGGCCTGGCCGGGGAGCTGTTTTTT

clone_size: many
j_call: TRBJ1-5
v_call: TRBV20-1
d_call: -
cdr3_aa: CSAGGKEDQPQHF
cdr3_nt: TGCAGCGCAGGAGGGAAGGAGGATCAGCCCCAGCATTTT

clone_size: many
j_call: TRBJ1-5
v_call: TRBV12-5
d_call: -
cdr3_aa: CASGEGLFQPQHF
cdr3_nt: TGTGCTAGTGGTGAGGGGCTATTTCAGCCCCAGCATTTT

clone_size: many
j_call: TRBJ2-5
v_call: TRBV29-1
d_call: -
cdr3_aa: CSVGSRGQETQYF
cdr3_nt: TGCAGCGTTGGGAGCCGAGGGCAAGAGACCCAGTACTTC

clone_size: few
j_call: TRBJ2-5
v_call: TRBV5-1
d_call: TRBD1
cdr3_aa: CASSLWGPGTGRGMETQYF
cdr3_nt: TGCGCCAGCAGCTTGTGGGGCCCCGGGACAGGGCGAGGTATGGAGACCCAGTACTTC

clone_size: -
j_call: TRBJ1-5
v_call: TRBV7-8
d_call: TRBD1
cdr3_aa: CASKPTGSSQPQHF
cdr3_nt: TGTGCCAGCAAACCGACAGGGTCGAGTCAGCCCCAGCATTTT

clone_size: many
j_call: TRBJ2-7
v_call: TRBV27
d_call: -
cdr3_aa: CASSPLRSRYEQYF
cdr3_nt: TGTGCCAGCAGTCCCCTCCGGAGTCGGTACGAGCAGTACTTC

clone_size: many
j_call: TRBJ2-7
v_call: TRBV12-3/TRBV12-4
d_call: -
cdr3_aa: CASSWFSGSSMYEQYF
cdr3_nt: TGTGCCAGCAGTTGGTTTTCGGGCTCATCTATGTACGAGCAGTACTTC

clone_size: many
j_call: TRBJ1-2
v_call: TRBV6-5
d_call: TRBD1
cdr3_aa: CASNDRGKGYTF
cdr3_nt: TGTGCCAGCAACGACAGGGGGAAAGGCTACACCTTC